These T cell receptor beta chains were read from a single sample in a study of blood T cell repertoires in COVID-19. TCRdb's table, derived via immunoSEQ multiplex PCR, lists solely in-frame clones and lacks some. The sample includes about 55,000 clones, roughly 80% of them seen just once. The sample was peripheral blood. These receptor sequences come from a human donor in a cohort sampled during active or convalescent COVID-19. CDR3s include the opening cysteine and the closing phenylalanine or tryptophan. The D gene is left open where the match is weak. A row's size may be missing; if present it is once, few, many or a size class.

V	size	D	J	length	DNA	CDR3
TRBV5-6	NA	TRBD1	TRBJ1-2	14	TGTGCCAGCAGTTCGGACAGGGGGATCGGCGGCTACACCTTC	CASSSDRGIGGYTF
TRBV6-6	NA	NA	TRBJ1-1	14	TGTGCCAGCAGTTCCCACACCAGGGACACTGAAGCTTTCTTT	CASSSHTRDTEAFF
TRBV19	once	NA	TRBJ2-5	15	TGTGCCAGTAGTGACCCGACAGAGTACCAAGAGACCCAGTACTTC	CASSDPTEYQETQYF
TRBV6-2/TRBV6-3	NA	TRBD2	TRBJ2-5	15	TGTGCCAGCAGTTACGGTATAGGACTAGTGGCGACCCAGTACTTC	CASSYGIGLVATQYF
TRBV18	NA	TRBD1	TRBJ1-4	14	TGTGCCAGCTCGGGGACAGGGGCGAATGAAAAACTGTTTTTT	CASSGTGANEKLFF
TRBV6-2/TRBV6-3	NA	NA	TRBJ2-5	14	TGTGCCAGCAGTCGACCTGTCAGGGGAGAGACCCAGTACTTC	CASSRPVRGETQYF
TRBV6-1	NA	NA	TRBJ1-1	14	TGTGCCAGCAGTGAAGGGACAGTTTACACTGAAGCTTTCTTT	CASSEGTVYTEAFF
TRBV11-2	NA	TRBD1	TRBJ1-1	15	TGTGCCAGCAGCTGGGGGACAGGGGGGAACACTGAAGCTTTCTTT	CASSWGTGGNTEAFF
TRBV6-2/TRBV6-3	NA	NA	TRBJ2-6	17	TGTGCCAGCAGTTACTCACAGGGAAACTCTGGGGCCAACGTCCTGACTTTC	CASSYSQGNSGANVLTF
TRBV11-2	NA	NA	TRBJ1-1	14	TGTGCCAGCAGCTTAGGAGCAGGGAACACTGAAGCTTTCTTT	CASSLGAGNTEAFF
TRBV10-3	NA	NA	TRBJ1-1	13	TGTGCCATCAGTGGAAGCCAGAACACTGAAGCTTTCTTT	CAISGSQNTEAFF